A single sample is the source of the 20 T cell receptor beta chains below, sequenced in a study of CD8 T cells in Susac syndrome (dated by TCRdb to the late 2010s). Library generation was performed with the immunoSEQ multiplex PCR assay. RNA was extracted with the RNeasy kit and roughly 0.5 to 1 ug was reverse transcribed using random hexamers. TCRdb trimmed public reads at Q25 via fastp, called clones via MiXCR and kept in-frame beta chains. Every CDR3 protein is listed once, alongside the most common genes and DNA of its rows. The sample table records about 300,000 distinct CDR3 sequences; about 88% of these occur just once. Approximately 0.18% of the sample belongs to the ten largest clones. Input material: CD8+ T cells from PBMCs. The receptors were gathered from a human donor with multiple sclerosis.

V and J are TRBV29-1 and TRBJ2-3; D is possibly TRBD2 (5 bases). Germline V gene sequence: CDR1 SQVTM, CDR2 ANQGSEA. The CDR3 length is 13 residues. Deletions cut 3 bases from V and 4 bases from J, with 11 bases between. CDR3 sequence: CSVDEGGPDTQYF. In DNA, the CDR3 is TGCAGCGTTGATGAAGGAGGCCCAGATACGCAGTATTTT.

CDR3 DNA: TGTGCCAGCACCCCCCCTCCGGGCATGATCGACCGTTCCTACGAGCAGTACTTC. This encodes CASTPPPGMIDRSYEQYF. The rearrangement uses TRBV7-2 and TRBJ2-7; D remains ambiguous. CDR3 length: 18 residues. Trimming shortened V by 7 bases and J by 1 base, and 26 bases separated the two germline ends. Germline CDR1 reads SGHTA; CDR2 reads FQGNSA.

The chain carries TRBV27 and TRBJ2-3, with TRBD2 as a possible D gene (6 bases). With 5 bases removed from V and 6 bases from J, the gap between germline ends came to 15 bases. The CDR3 extends over 14 amino acids. The germline V gene encodes CDR1 MNHEY and CDR2 SMNVEV (reference sequence). Here the CDR3 DNA reads TGTGCCAGCAGTCCCGGGACTCTCGGGGATACGCAGTATTTT. This sequence encodes CASSPGTLGDTQYF.

The chain carries TRBV7-9 and TRBJ2-7; 8 positions match TRBD1. CDR3 size: 15 residues. Losses at the gene ends were 3 bases for V and 0 bases for J; bases not matched to a gene: 4. Looked up from germline, CDR1 is SEHNR and CDR2 is FQNEAQ (reference sequence). CDR3 region: CASSFRTGSSYEQYF. For the CDR3, the DNA is TGTGCCAGCAGCTTCCGGACAGGGAGCTCCTACGAGCAGTACTTC.

The chain has TRBV6-4 and TRBJ2-1, with D possibly called TRBD1 or TRBD2 (5 bases each). The germline CDR1 and CDR2 sequences are MRHNA and SNTAGT. V shed 4 bases and J shed 9 bases, with 13 bases lying between them. CDR3 size: 13 residues. CDR3 DNA sequence: TGTGCCAGCAGTGGCCGTCCTGGGGGTGAGCAGTTCTTC. Amino acid sequence: CASSGRPGGEQFF.

V gene TRBV5-1 combines with J gene TRBJ1-1; D remains unclear. There are 14 residues in the CDR3. Germline CDR1 SGHRS, CDR2 YFSETQ. Trimming removed 0 bases at V and 1 base at J, with 7 bases between. The DNA for the CDR3 is TGCGCCAGCAGCTTGGAGTCCGGGAACACTGAAGCTTTCTTT. It translates to CASSLESGNTEAFF. Using reference TRBV5-1 and TRBJ1-1 for the parts outside the CDR3, the full variable domain is KAGVTQTPRYLIKTRGQQVTLSCSPISGHRSVSWYQQTPGQGLQFLFEYFSETQRNKGNFPGRFSGRQFSNSRSEMNVSTLELGDSALYLCASSLESGNTEAFFGQGTRLTVV.

To note about this clonotype: An end of the junction differs from the germline gene, which may be a read error. This sequence joins TRBV7-8 and TRBJ1-1; possibly TRBD1 for D (5 bases). The CDR3 runs 16 residues. Germline V CDR1 and CDR2: SGHVS, FQNEAQ. In DNA form, the CDR3 reads TGTGCCAGCACCTTAAGAACAGAGGGGACTGGGACTGAAGCTTTCTTT. This gives the protein CASTLRTEGTGTEAFF.

The V gene is TRBV2, the J gene TRBJ1-1, with 8 nucleotides matching TRBD1. Looked up from germline, CDR1 is SNHLY and CDR2 is FYNNEI. CDR3 size: 15 residues. The J segment lost 0 bases and the V segment lost 6 bases, leaving 6 bases of the junction unmatched. CDR3 amino acids: CASSDRGLMNTEAFF. The DNA of the CDR3 is TGTGCCAGCAGCGACAGGGGCCTTATGAACACTGAAGCTTTCTTT.

The gene calls are TRBV6-5 and TRBJ2-7, with D perhaps matching TRBD1 (6 bases). This CDR3 region has 18 residues. CDR1 is MNHEY, CDR2 SVGAGI, per germline. Trimming removed 0 bases at V and 0 bases at J, with 18 bases between. Here the CDR3 DNA reads TGTGCCAGCAGTTACTCGTGGTCACTCGACAGGAACTCCTACGAGCAGTACTTC. As protein: CASSYSWSLDRNSYEQYF.

V gene TRBV20-1 combines with J gene TRBJ1-5; weak D call: TRBD1 (6 bases). CDR1 and CDR2 (germline): DFQATT, SNEGSKA (reference sequence). The CDR3 contains 16 residues. V was cut by 6 bases and J by 6 bases, with 24 bases left in between. The CDR3 DNA sequence: TGCAGTGCGAAGAATCTACAGGGTTCTCAGGCTCAGCCCCAGCATTTT. This codes for CSAKNLQGSQAQPQHF.

V gene TRBV5-8 combines with J gene TRBJ2-1, with TRBD1 matching 7 bases. The J segment lost 0 bases and the V segment lost 2 bases, leaving 2 bases of the junction unmatched. Germline CDR1 reads SGHTS; CDR2 reads YDEGEE. The CDR3 extends over 15 amino acids. CDR3 coding DNA: TGTGCCAGCAGCTTAACAGGGGCCTCCTACAATGAGCAGTTCTTC. It specifies CASSLTGASYNEQFF.

This chain uses TRBV20-1 with TRBJ2-7, with TRBD1 as a possible D gene (6 bases). The ends were cut back, 3 bases at V and 0 bases at J, with 9 bases in the middle. CDR1 and CDR2 from the germline V gene are DFQATT and SNEGSKA (reference sequence). This CDR3 has 13 amino acids. CDR3 coding DNA: TGCAGTGCTAGTTCAGGGGACTCCTACGAGCAGTACTTC. Amino acid sequence: CSASSGDSYEQYF.

V usage is TRBV10-3 and J usage is TRBJ2-3, with TRBD2 identical over 8 bases. V shed 3 bases, J shed 6 bases, and the junction held 11 bases outside the gene matches. Germline V CDR1 and CDR2: ENHRY, SYGVKD. The length of the CDR3 is 16 residues. In DNA, the CDR3 is TGTGCCATCAGTGAAGGCGCGGGAGGAGGAGGTGATACGCAGTATTTT. It is translated as CAISEGAGGGGDTQYF.

The chain joins TRBV7-9 to TRBJ2-7, with 7 bases identical to TRBD2. Per the germline V gene, CDR1 is SEHNR and CDR2 is FQNEAQ (reference sequence). With 8 bases clipped from V and 3 bases from J, the junction kept 1 base outside the gene matches. CDR3 length equals 11 residues. Written as DNA, the CDR3 is TGTGCCAGCGCGGGAGACTACGAGCAGTACTTC. This codes for CASAGDYEQYF.

This chain joins TRBV7-9 and TRBJ2-1; 8 bases map to TRBD2. The V segment lost 1 base and the J segment 9 bases; nucleotides outside the gene matches: 11. This CDR3 is built from 16 residues. Germline CDR1 reads SEHNR; CDR2 reads FQNEAQ (reference sequence). DNA of the CDR3: TGTGCCAGCAGCTTAGGATTAAGGCTAGCGGGTTCTGAGCAGTTCTTC. Its translation: CASSLGLRLAGSEQFF.

The chain recombines TRBV4-1 with TRBJ2-7; maybe TRBD2 (7 bases). CDR1 and CDR2 from the germline V gene are MGHRA and YSYEKL. V lost 3 bases and J 2 bases, leaving 14 bases between the germline ends. There are 15 residues in the CDR3. The CDR3 DNA sequence: TGCGCCAGCAGCCATGAGGGAGGGGGAGCCTACGAGCAGTACTTC. It codes for CASSHEGGGAYEQYF.

The J gene is TRBJ2-6, the V gene TRBV27; D is tentatively TRBD1 or TRBD2 (5 bases each). The germline V gene has CDR1 MNHEY and CDR2 SMNVEV (reference sequence). V shed 10 bases and J shed 0 bases, with 19 bases lying between them. The CDR3 extends over 17 amino acids. Written as DNA, the CDR3 is TGTGCCACTATGGCCGGGACGGTATACTCTGGGGCCAACGTCCTGACTTTC. Protein: CATMAGTVYSGANVLTF. Looking up the rest from reference TRBV27 and TRBJ2-6 gives the full variable domain: EAQVTQNPRYLITVTGKKLTVTCSQNMNHEYMSWYRQDPGLGLRQIYYSMNVEVTDKGDVPEGYKVSRKEKRNFPLILESPSPNQTSLYFCATMAGTVYSGANVLTFGAGSRLTVL.

The J gene is TRBJ2-7, the V gene TRBV5-6; TRBD1 agrees at 8 bases. From germline, CDR1 is SGHDT and CDR2 YYEEEE. V trimming: 3 bases; J trimming: 4 bases; junction bases outside the gene matches: 9. This CDR3 contains 15 residues. CDR3 bases: TGTGCCAGCAGCTCAACCCGGGGACAGGTATACGAGCAGTACTTC. Translation: CASSSTRGQVYEQYF.

The chain has TRBV6-1 and TRBJ2-3; D not certain. This CDR3 is 16 amino acids long. The germline V and J ends were trimmed by 2 bases and 2 bases, with 14 bases remaining between them. CDR1 MNHNS and CDR2 SASEGT come from the germline V gene. The CDR3 DNA sequence: TGTGCCAGCAGTGAACTAGGTAGCCTTTCCACAGATACGCAGTATTTT. Translating gives CASSELGSLSTDTQYF.

This clonotype was observed a single time. The chain is built from TRBV4-2 and TRBJ1-1, with 7 bases fitting TRBD1. The CDR3 consists of 16 residues. V was pared by 0 bases and J by 0 bases, with 4 bases of the junction left unmatched. The germline CDR1 and CDR2 sequences are LGHNA and YNFKEQ. The CDR3 spells CASSQDERGLNTEAFF. CDR3 in DNA: TGTGCCAGCAGCCAAGATGAGAGGGGGCTGAACACTGAAGCTTTCTTT.